Listed below are T cell receptor beta chains from one sample, sequenced in a study of blood T cell repertoires in COVID-19. Assay used: immunoSEQ multiplex PCR; TCRdb lists only in-frame clones, some missing. The table shows around 260,000 clones, with roughly 86% occurring only once. Sequenced material: peripheral blood. Receptors originate from a woman aged 55 to 70 with COVID-19, enrolled during active disease. Each CDR3 is given with its conserved first and last residue. Fields, in order: CDR3 protein, CDR3 DNA, clone size, V gene, D gene, J gene. The D gene is left open where the match is weak. Size is omitted from some rows. Given values are once, few, many or a class for expanded clones.

CASNPQGGVQHTF,TGTGCCAGCAACCCCCAGGGCGGGGTCCAGCACACCTTC,few,TRBV12-3/TRBV12-4,-,TRBJ1-2
CASGVGQAGSPLHF,TGTGCTAGTGGTGTAGGACAGGCCGGCTCACCCCTCCACTTT,once,TRBV12-5,TRBD1,TRBJ1-6
CASSLVLAGDNEQFF,TGTGCCAGCAGTTTAGTACTAGCGGGGGACAATGAGCAGTTCTTC,-,TRBV28,TRBD2,TRBJ2-1
CASSRTAGNYGYTF,TGTGCCAGCAGCAGGACAGCGGGAAACTATGGCTACACCTTC,-,TRBV11-1,-,TRBJ1-2
CASSVSDWTEAFF,TGTGCCAGCAGCGTATCAGACTGGACTGAAGCTTTCTTT,-,TRBV9,-,TRBJ1-1
CASSYSFNQGPNTGELFF,TGTGCCAGCAGTTACTCGTTTAATCAGGGCCCGAACACCGGGGAGCTGTTTTTT,-,TRBV6-2/TRBV6-3,-,TRBJ2-2
CASSQVGQGGTEAFF,TGTGCCAGCAGCCAAGTCGGACAGGGGGGAACTGAAGCTTTCTTT,-,TRBV4-2,TRBD1,TRBJ1-1
CASSTNRGPNTEAFF,TGTGCCAGCAGTACAAACAGGGGGCCGAACACTGAAGCTTTCTTT,-,TRBV6-5,TRBD1,TRBJ1-1
CASSYSLTGVEQYF,TGTGCCAGCAGTTACTCTCTAACTGGAGTCGAGCAGTACTTC,-,TRBV6-6,-,TRBJ2-7
CASSPYWNEQFF,TGTGCCAGCAGCCCCTATTGGAATGAGCAGTTCTTC,-,TRBV2,-,TRBJ2-1
CARRQPQHF,TGCGCCAGGAGACAGCCCCAGCATTTT,-,TRBV5-1,-,TRBJ1-5
CASSPLGLAGGTRETQYF,TGTGCCAGCAGTCCACTGGGACTAGCGGGAGGAACAAGAGAGACCCAGTACTTC,-,TRBV6-6,TRBD2,TRBJ2-5
CASSPAQGIYGGYTF,TGTGCCAGCTCACCGGCCCAGGGTATATATGGCGGCTACACCTTC,-,TRBV18,-,TRBJ1-2
CASSRGGGGSNEQFF,TGTGCCAGCAGCCGAGGGGGAGGAGGTAGCAATGAGCAGTTCTTC,few,TRBV7-8,-,TRBJ2-1
CASSSYTGQALWRGYF,TGTGCCAGCAGCTCCTACACTGGACAGGCCTTGTGGAGGGGGTACTTC,-,TRBV5-5,-,TRBJ2-7
CASSRRDSSTDTQYF,TGTGCCAGCAGCCGCCGGGACTCTAGCACAGATACGCAGTATTTT,-,TRBV5-8,-,TRBJ2-3
CASSLILSAGGPGETQYF,TGCGCCAGCAGCTTGATTCTCTCGGCGGGAGGGCCGGGGGAGACCCAGTACTTC,-,TRBV5-1,TRBD2,TRBJ2-5
CASSQDIPGMNTGELFF,TGTGCCAGCAGCCAAGATATACCCGGGATGAACACCGGGGAGCTGTTTTTT,-,TRBV3-1/TRBV3-2,-,TRBJ2-2
CASSHAGEYNEQFF,TGCGCCAGCAGCCACGCCGGGGAATATAATGAGCAGTTCTTC,-,TRBV4-1,-,TRBJ2-1
CASSHDSGEYNEQFF,TGTGCCAGCAGCCATGATAGCGGGGAGTACAATGAGCAGTTCTTC,-,TRBV3-1/TRBV3-2,TRBD2,TRBJ2-1
CASSLFPPTSNTEAFF,TGCGCCAGCAGCTTGTTCCCTCCCACTTCTAACACTGAAGCTTTCTTT,-,TRBV5-1,-,TRBJ1-1
CSVERQALVYTF,TGCAGCGTTGAACGACAGGCCCTCGTCTACACCTTC,few,TRBV29-1,-,TRBJ1-2
CASRRTDAEGGYTF,TGTGCCAGCAGACGGACAGACGCGGAAGGTGGCTACACCTTC,few,TRBV6-4,-,TRBJ1-2
CASSPQTGDEQYF,TGTGCCAGCTCACCACAGACAGGGGACGAGCAGTACTTC,-,TRBV18,TRBD1,TRBJ2-7
CASSVDRGGSAFF,TGTGCCAGCAGCGTAGACAGGGGAGGTTCGGCTTTCTTT,-,TRBV7-2,TRBD1,TRBJ1-1
CAWSVRADTQYF,TGTGCCTGGAGTGTACGGGCAGATACGCAGTATTTT,once,TRBV30,-,TRBJ2-3
CASSFRQGTYEQYF,TGTGCCAGCAGTTTTCGGCAGGGAACCTACGAGCAGTACTTC,-,TRBV28,-,TRBJ2-7
CASSVYGTGGINEQFF,TGTGCCAGCAGCGTATATGGGACAGGGGGCATAAATGAGCAGTTCTTC,-,TRBV9,TRBD1,TRBJ2-1
CATSDSDRSPGHEKNTEAFF,TGTGCCACCAGTGATTCCGATAGGTCACCGGGACACGAGAAGAACACTGAAGCTTTCTTT,-,TRBV24-1,-,TRBJ1-1
CASSLPKTSGRTYF,TGTGCCAGCAGCTTACCGAAAACTAGCGGGAGGACGTACTTC,-,TRBV5-5,TRBD2,TRBJ2-7
CASSIPGLAGGPTEQYF,TGTGCCAGCAGTATTCCGGGACTAGCGGGAGGGCCGACCGAGCAGTACTTC,few,TRBV5-4,TRBD2,TRBJ2-7
CASTLETGVGYTF,TGCGCCAGCACCTTAGAGACAGGGGTTGGCTACACCTTC,-,TRBV5-1,TRBD1,TRBJ1-2
CASSLPPTSPTYNEQFF,TGTGCCAGCAGCTTACCTCCGACTAGCCCGACCTACAATGAGCAGTTCTTC,-,TRBV7-8,TRBD2,TRBJ2-1
CASSLVAGGPGDTQYF,TGTGCCAGCAGCTTAGTGGCGGGAGGGCCAGGAGATACGCAGTATTTT,-,TRBV7-9,TRBD2,TRBJ2-3
CATSDPRRGANYGYTF,TGTGCCACCAGTGACCCTCGCAGGGGGGCCAACTATGGCTACACCTTC,-,TRBV24-1,TRBD1,TRBJ1-2
CASSLSPRGSEQYF,TGTGCCAGCAGCTTGAGCCCCAGGGGGAGCGAGCAGTACTTC,-,TRBV7-2,TRBD1,TRBJ2-7
CASGTGNSPLHF,TGTGCCAGCGGTACAGGGAATTCACCCCTCCACTTT,-,TRBV28,-,TRBJ1-6
CSASNGQGTETQYF,TGCAGTGCTAGTAACGGGCAGGGCACCGAGACCCAGTACTTC,-,TRBV20-1,-,TRBJ2-5
CASSLRAGTGLLNTEAFF,TGTGCCAGCAGCTTACGTGCCGGGACAGGTCTTTTGAACACTGAAGCTTTCTTT,few,TRBV7-3,TRBD1,TRBJ1-1
CASSRPGVGFEQYF,TGTGCCAGCAGCCGGCCCGGGGTGGGGTTCGAGCAGTACTTC,-,TRBV3-1/TRBV3-2,-,TRBJ2-7